The 19 T cell receptor beta chains listed next were all sequenced from one sample in a study of beta chain features in type 1 diabetes. Expressed TCRB transcripts were sequenced after all isolated RNA was converted to cDNA. This table comes from immunoSEQ multiplex PCR, and its TCRdb copy is limited to in-frame clones, with some not included. The table records about 15,000 clones, 55% of them present only once. The specimen was stem cell memory CD4+ T cells from blood. The receptors originated from a woman aged 18 to 35 in good health.

The J gene is TRBJ2-3, the V gene TRBV29-1; no reliable D call. Trimming shortened V by 5 bases and J by 6 bases, and 15 bases separated the two germline ends. The germline V gene has CDR1 SQVTM and CDR2 ANQGSEA. The CDR3 runs 13 residues. CDR3 region: CSVRIRSGDTQYF. The CDR3 nucleotides read TGCAGCGTTAGGATCAGGTCAGGTGATACGCAGTATTTT.

The gene calls are TRBV5-1 and TRBJ1-1, with 10 bases aligning to TRBD1. The CDR3 spans 14 residues. Trimming cost V 4 bases and J 7 bases; bases outside gene matches: 7. Germline V gene sequence: CDR1 SGHRS, CDR2 YFSETQ. CDR3 in DNA: TGCGCCAGCAGCGGTGGACAGGGGGTGTTTGAAGCTTTCTTT. It codes for CASSGGQGVFEAFF.

This clone was observed a handful of times. J is TRBJ2-2 and V is TRBV30; 8 bases agree with TRBD2. Trimming at V came to 4 bases and at J to 3 bases, leaving 13 bases not matched to a gene. The length of the CDR3 is 17 residues. Germline assignment: CDR1 GTSNPN and CDR2 SVGIG (reference sequence). The CDR3 DNA follows: TGTGCCTGGACCATCCTTACGGGAGGGGTGGACACCGGGGAGCTGTTTTTT. Amino acids: CAWTILTGGVDTGELFF.

This clone was observed a few times. CDR3 region: CSVQPSGAPRQYF. DNA of the CDR3: TGCAGCGTCCAGCCTAGCGGGGCGCCACGGCAGTACTTC. V is TRBV29-1 and J is TRBJ2-7; 9 bases line up with TRBD2. CDR1 and CDR2 (germline): SQVTM, ANQGSEA. The ends lost 6 bases at V and 9 bases at J; junction bases unmatched: 12. This CDR3 region has 13 residues.

This clone was picked up a small number of times. The V and J genes are TRBV6-1 and TRBJ1-4, with 7 nucleotides matching TRBD1. Germline-derived CDR1 and CDR2 are MNHNS and SASEGT. This CDR3 region has 15 residues. The V segment lost 8 bases and the J segment 0 bases; nucleotides outside the gene matches: 6. The CDR3: CASVRDSTTNEKLFF. DNA for the CDR3: TGTGCCAGCGTCCGGGACAGCACAACTAATGAAAAACTGTTTTTT.

The chain recombines TRBV11-2 with TRBJ2-3, with 11 bases lining up with TRBD1. This CDR3 spans 14 amino acids. Trimming removed 6 bases from V and 4 bases from J; junction bases left unmatched: 3. Germline values: CDR1 SGHAT, CDR2 FQNNGV. The CDR3 nucleotides read TGTGCCAGCAGTCCGGGACAGGGGGCAGATACGCAGTATTTT. It translates to CASSPGQGADTQYF.

This clone was picked up a small number of times. This chain connects TRBV10-3 to TRBJ2-3, with D possibly matching TRBD2 (6 bases). Germline CDR1 ENHRY, CDR2 SYGVKD. This CDR3 has 12 amino acids. Trimming took off 9 bases at V and 6 bases at J, with 13 bases between the two ends. CDR3 amino acids: CAIRTAGDTQYF. The CDR3 coding sequence is TGTGCCATTCGGACGGCGGGGGATACGCAGTATTTT.

This chain connects TRBV5-4 to TRBJ2-7, with D possibly being TRBD2 (7 bases). Trimming removed 4 bases from V and 7 bases from J, with 18 bases in between. The CDR3 length is 14 residues. Looked up from germline, CDR1 is SGHNT and CDR2 is YYREEE (reference sequence). DNA for the CDR3: TGTGCCAGCAGCCCGGGAGGACAGAGGATGGAGCAGTACTTC. Translating gives CASSPGGQRMEQYF.

The chain couples TRBV9 to TRBJ2-7, with D possibly matching TRBD1 (5 bases). The CDR3 is 13 residues long. The germline gives CDR1 SGDLS, CDR2 YYNGEE. V was clipped by 4 bases and J by 3 bases, with 11 bases between them. Here the CDR3 DNA reads TGTGCCAGCAGCCACCTACAGGACTACGAGCAGTACTTC. This codes for CASSHLQDYEQYF.

This rearrangement joins TRBV27 to TRBJ2-1, with D perhaps TRBD2 (6 bases). The CDR3 spans 14 residues. Germline V gene data show CDR1 as MNHEY and CDR2 as SMNVEV (reference sequence). V lost 2 bases and J lost 5, with 10 bases in between. CDR3: CASSLGGYHNEQFF. CDR3 nucleotides: TGTGCCAGCAGTTTAGGAGGGTACCACAATGAGCAGTTCTTC.

This clone was picked up a small number of times. V gene TRBV11-1 combines with J gene TRBJ1-2, with unresolved D. In germline, CDR1 is SGHAT, CDR2 FQDESV (reference sequence). The V and J ends lost 4 bases and 4 bases respectively, with 7 bases between them. This CDR3 has 12 amino acids. The CDR3, as DNA: TGTGCCAGCAGCTCACTAGCCTATGGCTACACCTTC. Its protein product is CASSSLAYGYTF.

The chain employs TRBV11-2 and TRBJ2-7; D remains unclear. V lost 5 bases, J lost 3 bases, and 5 bases lay in between. The CDR3 is made up of 11 amino acids. Germline CDR1 SGHAT, CDR2 FQNNGV. Here the CDR3 DNA reads TGTGCCAGCAGCCCTTACTACGAGCAGTACTTC. This sequence encodes CASSPYYEQYF.

In its sample, this clone was seen a few times. V is TRBV29-1 and J is TRBJ1-2; D is possibly TRBD1 (6 bases). Germline lookup yields CDR1 SQVTM and CDR2 ANQGSEA. The length of the CDR3 is 14 residues. V was pared by 6 bases and J by 4 bases, with 18 bases between. CDR3 residues: CSVERPGVGYGYTF. As DNA, the CDR3 is TGCAGCGTCGAGCGGCCAGGGGTTGGCTATGGCTACACCTTC.

V and J are TRBV30 and TRBJ2-6; possibly TRBD1 for D (6 bases). This CDR3 region has 16 residues. Trimming removed 0 bases from V and 4 bases from J, with 13 bases in between. Germline V gene lookup returns CDR1 GTSNPN and CDR2 SVGIG (reference sequence). The CDR3 spells CAWSVGAGAGANVLTF. The CDR3 nucleotides read TGTGCCTGGAGTGTAGGGGCAGGGGCCGGGGCCAACGTCCTGACTTTC.

This clone appeared a single time. This rearrangement joins TRBV7-8 to TRBJ1-5, with a possible D match to TRBD1 (5 bases). V shed 2 bases and J shed 6 bases, with 17 bases lying between them. The CDR3 length is 16 residues. The germline CDR1 and CDR2 sequences are SGHVS and FQNEAQ. Here the CDR3 reads CASSLKARAGVQPQHF. The DNA of the CDR3 is TGTGCCAGCAGCTTAAAGGCCAGGGCAGGAGTTCAGCCCCAGCATTTT.

V and J are TRBV5-4 and TRBJ2-1, with D possibly matching TRBD2 (6 bases). CDR1 SGHNT and CDR2 YYREEE come from the germline V gene (reference sequence). With 3 bases removed from V and 6 bases from J, the gap between germline ends came to 10 bases. The CDR3 extends over 13 amino acids. CDR3: CASSWRGSNEQFF. In nucleotides, the CDR3 is TGTGCCAGCAGCTGGAGGGGCAGCAATGAGCAGTTCTTC.

This sequence joins TRBV7-6 and TRBJ2-1; D is unclear. Germline values: CDR1 SGHVS, CDR2 FNYEAQ. With 4 bases removed from V and 6 bases from J, the gap between germline ends came to 10 bases. The CDR3 spans 13 residues. The CDR3 region is CASSYKTGNEQFF. CDR3 DNA: TGTGCCAGCAGCTATAAGACGGGCAATGAGCAGTTCTTC.

This clone was seen a few times. The chain links TRBV18 to TRBJ2-4; possibly TRBD1 for D (6 bases). Trimming pared 3 bases from V and 8 bases from J, leaving 14 bases between. This CDR3 is 14 amino acids long. CDR1 and CDR2 (germline): KGHSH, LQKENI. The DNA of the CDR3 is TGTGCCAGCTCACCTCAGGGGCTGGCAGACATTCAGTACTTC. It encodes CASSPQGLADIQYF.

This sequence joins TRBV20-1 and TRBJ2-1; possibly TRBD2 for D (5 bases). This CDR3 is built from 11 residues. The germline V gene has CDR1 DFQATT and CDR2 SNEGSKA (reference sequence). The ends were cut back, 1 base at V and 8 bases at J, with 6 bases in the middle. The CDR3 protein is CSARGEYEQFF. The CDR3 DNA is TGCAGTGCTAGAGGGGAGTATGAGCAGTTCTTC.